This TCR beta chain was documented in a study of beta chain features in type 1 diabetes (dated by TCRdb to between 2018 and 2020). About the study as a whole: Mean age, gender distribution, total cell number and subset yield were not different between patients and healthy donors. Across all samples, about 110 million sorted cells were examined, and cell number per subset correlated strongly with RNA yield. The study compared TCRB repertoires of sorted circulating CD4+ T cell subsets between recently diagnosed type 1 diabetes patients and matched healthy donors. Regulatory and stem cell-like memory subsets were obtained from only 8 patients and roughly eight healthy donors, while naive and central memory subsets were obtained from all 30 or so donors. The paper as a whole reports these results and caveats: Shorter templates might be favored by PCR, yet because patient and control samples were amplified and corrected together, any such skew would affect both groups equally. Because small numbers of individuals were included in the HLA sub-analyses, any influence of HLA type on TCRB rearrangement was left unresolved. Naive, central memory and regulatory TCRB repertoires appeared to be more similar among patients than among healthy donors. At VDJ recombination sites, type 1 diabetes patients had fewer insertions and more deleted nucleotides, which implies abnormalities in thymic rearrangement. A moderate but significant shortening of TCRB CDR3 length was observed in type 1 diabetes patients in all four CD4+ subsets. Because cDNA was sequenced instead of genomic DNA, highly expressing activated cells could be over-represented, though the groups showed no difference in activation or CD3 levels.

The High Capacity cDNA Reverse Transcription Kit was used to reverse transcribe all of the isolated RNA, meaning that expressed TCRB transcripts were what got sequenced. Deep immunoSEQ sequencing was performed on naive, central memory and regulatory T cell samples, with an average of roughly 3.3 million total reads per sample. Sorted cells were lysed in RLT buffer, and RNA was extracted using DNase-treated RNeasy Micro or Mini kits according to cell number. Each cell subset was processed separately to prevent cross-contamination, with patient and healthy donor samples processed together. Using the immunoSEQ multiplex PCR, TCRB sequences were amplified from cDNA into 87-bp fragments spanning the CDR3 region. Sequencing of the amplicons was done on the Illumina HiSeq platform. The study's own analysis went as follows. Synthetic template baselines were used to correct PCR bias computationally, reads within Hamming distance 2 were collapsed, and singletons that could not be merged were discarded. Reads were aligned to IMGT to assign V, D and J genes, CDR3 length, and insertions or deletions at six rearrangement sites. Within each subset, clonotype counts were normalized to sorted cell number, and only after that were true diversity and Gini coefficients computed with the tcR R package. The overlap coefficient, calculated on TCRB nucleotide sequences, was used to measure repertoire sharing. As a proxy for the pre-selection repertoire, out-of-frame TCRB sequences from naive cells were analyzed. This immuneACCESS table, as held by TCRdb, lists in-frame sequences with V and J called but not all clones. Of the missing ones, under half trace to an unresolved V gene in checked studies; the others have no known cause. V, J and clone size are those of that table, while D and trimming were read from the DNA. The sample records roughly 700,000 clones, roughly 13% of which are singletons. Clones ranked in the top ten supply approximately 0.022% of the sample.

The CDR3 measures 12 amino acids from cysteine to phenylalanine. Here the CDR3 DNA is all that survives: 36 bases in frame from base 1. The germline V gene encodes CDR1 SGHTA and CDR2 FQGNSA. V is clipped by 6 bases and J by 1 base, and the sequence between their germline boundaries is 7 bases long. Each donor gave one peripheral blood draw, averaging approximately 110 mL, which was collected into heparinised tubes. A BD FACSAria II and a panel including CD45RO, CCR7, CD25, CD127, CD95 and CD27 were used to sort naive, central memory, regulatory and stem cell-like memory CD4+ T cells. Purity was above 95% for every sorted population. Right away, PBMCs were isolated by Lymphoprep density gradient centrifugation and were stained directly, with no culture step. So that batch effects would be minimized, each experiment stained and sorted samples in pairs, pairing one healthy donor with one patient. Concerning this clone: Its antigen specificity is not known. No qualities accompany the bases; no much larger clone lies one base away.

The chain is made from TRBV7-2 and TRBJ2-7, with a tentative D gene TRBD1 over 5 matching bases. Sequencing was performed on naive CD4+ T cells from blood. Per the publication, the cell subset or site label means: true naive CD4+ T cells. This TCR came from a man between 18 and 29 years old with type 1 diabetes. The nucleotide sequence reads TGTGCCAGCAGGGCAGGGTCCTACGAGCAGTACTTC. This codes for CASRAGSYEQYF.